Described below is a single TCR beta chain sequence and its context. Its target is not known. Other DNA sequences within the sample encode an identical CDR3. Germline values: CDR1 MDHEN, CDR2 SYDVKM. There are 12 residues in the CDR3. V was trimmed by 3 bases and J by 1 base, leaving 4 bases between them. These data originate in a study of shared clonotypes between healthy human individuals. Study-wide background: Every donor yielded three CD4 naive, three CD4 memory, two CD8 naive and one CD8 memory plate.

CD45RO negativity and positive selection for CCR7 defined naive CD8 cells, a population that excluded terminally differentiated effector memory CD45RA+ cells. The table came from immunoSEQ multiplex PCR; TCRdb's copy has only in-frame clones and leaves some out. The table has about 600,000 clones, roughly 98% seen once; the top ten hold 0.25% to 0.35%. Notes on the study in general: In having few donors, the study represented limited genetic and exposure-history diversity. Between a handful of donors, naive CD4 clonotypes were shared at a level of about 5%.

The J gene is TRBJ2-7, the V gene TRBV28; unclear D gene. The sequenced sample was naive CD8+ T cells sorted from blood. The sequence came from a man aged 25 to 45 in good health. CDR3 amino acids: CASSFLSYEQYF. The DNA of the CDR3 is TGTGCCAGCAGTTTCCTTTCCTACGAGCAGTACTTC.